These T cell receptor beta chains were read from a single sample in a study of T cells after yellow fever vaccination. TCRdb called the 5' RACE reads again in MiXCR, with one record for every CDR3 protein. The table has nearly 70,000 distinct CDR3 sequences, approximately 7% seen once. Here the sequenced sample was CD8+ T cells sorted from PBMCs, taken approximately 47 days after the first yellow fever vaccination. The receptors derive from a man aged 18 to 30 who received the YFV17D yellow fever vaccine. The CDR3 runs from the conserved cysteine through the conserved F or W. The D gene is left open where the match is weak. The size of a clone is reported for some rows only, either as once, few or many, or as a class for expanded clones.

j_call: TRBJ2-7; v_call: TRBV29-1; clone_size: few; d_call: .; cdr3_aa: CSVEWRERPYEQYF; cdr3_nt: TGCAGCGTCGAGTGGCGGGAACGACCCTACGAGCAGTACTTC
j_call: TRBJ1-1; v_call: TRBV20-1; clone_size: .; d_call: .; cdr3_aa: CCASGTGTPKPDTEAFF; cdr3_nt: TGCTGTGCTAGCGGGACCGGGACACCTAAACCGGACACTGAAGCTTTCTTT
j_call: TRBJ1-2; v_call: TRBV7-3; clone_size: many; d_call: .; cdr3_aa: CASSEGGSGYTF; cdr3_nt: TGTGCCAGCAGCGAGGGGGGGAGTGGCTACACCTTC
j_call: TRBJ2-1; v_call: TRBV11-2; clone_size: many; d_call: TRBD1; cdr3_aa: CASRLGQKAVNEQFF; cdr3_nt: TGTGCCAGCAGGCTGGGACAGAAAGCCGTCAATGAGCAGTTCTTC
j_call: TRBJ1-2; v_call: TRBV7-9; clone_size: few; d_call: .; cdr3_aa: CASSLVGSANYGYTF; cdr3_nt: TGTGCCAGCAGCTTAGTTGGCTCCGCTAACTATGGCTACACCTTC
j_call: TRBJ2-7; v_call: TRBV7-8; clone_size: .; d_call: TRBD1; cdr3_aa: CASSNPTGASYEQYF; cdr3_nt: TGTGCCAGCAGCAACCCGACAGGGGCATCCTACGAGCAGTACTTC
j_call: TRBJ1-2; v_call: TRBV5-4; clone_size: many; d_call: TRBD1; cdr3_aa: CASSWDSPYGYTF; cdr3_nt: TGTGCCAGCAGCTGGGACAGCCCCTATGGCTACACCTTC
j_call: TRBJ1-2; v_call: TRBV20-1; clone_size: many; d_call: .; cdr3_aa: CSATKGLLEDGYTF; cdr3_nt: TGCAGTGCGACAAAAGGACTTCTAGAGGATGGCTACACCTTC
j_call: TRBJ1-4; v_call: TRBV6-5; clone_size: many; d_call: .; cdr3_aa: CASSYNPNEKLFF; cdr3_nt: TGTGCCAGCAGTTATAATCCTAATGAAAAACTGTTTTTT
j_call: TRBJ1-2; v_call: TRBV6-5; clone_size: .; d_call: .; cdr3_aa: CASRPQGLDYGYTF; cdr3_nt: TGTGCCAGCAGACCACAGGGCCTGGACTATGGCTACACCTTC
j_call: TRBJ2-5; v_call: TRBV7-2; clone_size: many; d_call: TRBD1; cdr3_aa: CASSTWDRGETQYF; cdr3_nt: TGTGCCAGCAGCACTTGGGACAGGGGTGAGACCCAGTACTTC
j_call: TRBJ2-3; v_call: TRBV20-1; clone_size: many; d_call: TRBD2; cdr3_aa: CSARLLRTSGDTDTQYF; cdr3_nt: TGCAGTGCTAGACTTCTCAGGACTAGCGGGGACACAGATACGCAGTATTTT
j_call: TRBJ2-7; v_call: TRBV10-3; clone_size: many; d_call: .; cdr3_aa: CAISEGTTYEQYF; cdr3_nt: TGTGCCATCAGTGAAGGGACAACCTACGAGCAGTACTTC
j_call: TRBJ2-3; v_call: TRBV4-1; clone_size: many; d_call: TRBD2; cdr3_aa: CASSRLSGGASETDTQYF; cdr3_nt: TGCGCCAGCAGCCGTCTTAGCGGGGGGGCCTCGGAAACAGATACGCAGTATTTT
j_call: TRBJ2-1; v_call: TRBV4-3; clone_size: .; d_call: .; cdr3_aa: CASSPGTATYNEQFF; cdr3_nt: TGCGCCAGCAGCCCAGGGACTGCCACCTACAATGAGCAGTTCTTC